These 16 T cell receptor beta chains were all obtained from the same sample, sequenced in a study of T cells in Graves' hyperthyroidism and ophthalmopathy (dated by TCRdb to 2018 to 2020). Library prep was done by multiplex PCR. Instrument on record: Illumina HiSeq 2000. TCR beta CDR3 regions were amplified from RNA transcripts. The first round of RT-PCR for the TCR CDR3 was performed with the HTBI primer set and the Qiagen OneStep RT-PCR kit. TCRdb took the public reads, trimmed them with fastp at Q25, ran MiXCR for clone calling and kept in-frame beta chains. Rows matching on CDR3 protein sequence are summarized as one entry with the most common DNA and genes. The sample table shows hundreds of thousands of distinct CDR3 sequences, and just under 45% are seen once. Together, the top ten hold about 7.2% of the sample. The specimen sequenced was peripheral blood or thyroid tissue (not recorded which). The origin of the receptors is an adult man with Graves' disease, either hyperthyroidism or ophthalmopathy (not recorded which).

This rearrangement joins TRBV29-1 to TRBJ1-1; maybe TRBD1 (5 bases). The CDR3 runs 13 residues. Trimming pared 8 bases from V and 10 bases from J, leaving 23 bases between. From germline, CDR1 is SQVTM and CDR2 ANQGSEA. CDR3 DNA sequence: TGCAGCTCACTCGAAGGGGATAGGGTCGGAGCTTTCTTT. Translating gives CSSLEGDRVGAFF.

The chain joins TRBV29-1 to TRBJ1-6, with D possibly matching TRBD1 (5 bases). The CDR3 extends over 13 amino acids. Germline values: CDR1 SQVTM, CDR2 ANQGSEA. V was pared by 4 bases and J by 9 bases, with 13 bases between. CDR3 DNA sequence: TGCAGCGTTGGTGAGGGGCTGGGTTCACCCCTCCACTTT. It codes for CSVGEGLGSPLHF.

The rearrangement uses TRBV7-9 and TRBJ1-5; 7 bases fit TRBD1. Germline assignment: CDR1 SEHNR and CDR2 FQNEAQ (reference sequence). The length of the CDR3 is 14 residues. With 5 bases clipped from V and 4 bases from J, the junction kept 5 bases outside the gene matches. The CDR3: CASSRGQFNQPQHF. The CDR3 DNA is TGTGCCAGCAGCAGGGGACAGTTTAATCAGCCCCAGCATTTT.

J is TRBJ1-2 and V is TRBV6-5, with D possibly TRBD1 on 5 matching bases. Trimming shortened V by 6 bases and J by 1 base, and 24 bases separated the two germline ends. Germline V gives CDR1 MNHEY, CDR2 SVGAGI. This CDR3 comprises 18 residues. The CDR3 sequence is CASSHPEQSGALNYGYTF. CDR3 nucleotide sequence: TGTGCCAGCAGCCATCCCGAGCAGAGCGGGGCGCTTAACTATGGCTACACCTTC.

This clonotype was observed many times. The rearrangement links TRBV7-9 to TRBJ2-5; 8 nucleotides align to TRBD1. The trim removed 5 bases at V and 5 bases at J, leaving 7 bases unmatched. There are 14 residues in the CDR3. Looked up from germline, CDR1 is SEHNR and CDR2 is FQNEAQ (reference sequence). The CDR3 DNA reads as TGTGCCAGCAGCCCTACGGACAGGGTGGAGACCCAGTACTTC. Its translation: CASSPTDRVETQYF.

There are many counts of this clonotype. The chain couples TRBV10-3 to TRBJ2-5, with 13 positions matching TRBD2. The CDR3 loop spans 14 amino acids. Looked up from germline, CDR1 is ENHRY and CDR2 is SYGVKD. Trimming took 3 bases from V and 13 from J; bases not matched to a gene: 8. CDR3 DNA: TGTGCCATCAGTGAAGGACTAGCGGGGGCATTCCCGTACTTC. The encoded protein is CAISEGLAGAFPYF.

This clonotype was observed a handful of times. V usage is TRBV7-8 and J usage is TRBJ1-4; 10 nucleotides align to TRBD1. The CDR3 has 14 amino acids. The germline V gene encodes CDR1 SGHVS and CDR2 FQNEAQ. Germline trimming cut 3 bases from V and 7 bases from J; bases unmatched to any gene: 2. Here the CDR3 reads CASSFGTGVEKLFF. In DNA, the CDR3 is TGTGCCAGCAGCTTCGGGACAGGGGTTGAAAAACTGTTTTTT.

As for this clonotype: This clone may be a read error of a much larger clone one base away. This chain uses TRBV10-3 with TRBJ1-5, with TRBD1 identical over 9 bases. This CDR3 contains 15 residues. The germline CDR1 and CDR2 sequences are ENHRY and SYGVKD. CDR3 sequence: CATSETGQGRQPQHF. Here the CDR3 DNA reads TGTGCCACCAGTGAGACTGGACAGGGGAGGCAGCCCCAGCATTTT.

The chain recombines TRBV24-1 with TRBJ1-1; TRBD1 matches at 8 bases. This CDR3 contains 14 residues. The germline CDR1 and CDR2 sequences are KGHDR and SFDVKD. The junction had 8 bases not matched to a gene; V was cut back by 11 bases and J by 1 base. CDR3 nucleotides: TGTGCCATAACGGACAGGGCTCCGAACACTGAAGCTTTCTTT. Translated, it gives CAITDRAPNTEAFF.

Note on this clonotype: The missing conserved phenylalanine or tryptophan at the end of this CDR3 makes a read error likely. This sequence joins TRBV7-6 and TRBJ1-4, with a possible D match to TRBD1 (6 bases). Germline CDR1 and CDR2: SGHVS and FNYEAQ. The CDR3 has 15 amino acids. The V end lost 0 bases, the J end lost 8 bases, and 13 bases lay between the germline ends. CDR3 coding DNA: TGTGCCAGCAGCTTAGCAACCGGGACACCAGAAAAACTGTTTTAT. It specifies CASSLATGTPEKLFY.

The chain is built from TRBV20-1 and TRBJ1-2, with TRBD1 matching over 7 bases. V trimming: 7 bases; J trimming: 4 bases; junction bases outside the gene matches: 12. Germline V gives CDR1 DFQATT, CDR2 SNEGSKA (reference sequence). The CDR3 spans 14 residues. Here the CDR3 DNA reads TGCAGTGAAGTCGGAGGGGGCCTGGTCTATGGCTACACCTTC. Translation gives CSEVGGGLVYGYTF.

V and J are TRBV7-9 and TRBJ2-5, with 10 bases aligning to TRBD2. Per germline, CDR1 SEHNR and CDR2 FQNEAQ (reference sequence). V gave up 2 bases and J gave up 5 bases; unmatched junction bases: 11. The CDR3 totals 17 residues. The CDR3 DNA reads TGTGCCAGCAGCTTATTCTCTAGCGGGAGTGGCATGGAGACCCAGTACTTC. Residues: CASSLFSSGSGMETQYF. The whole variable domain, remainder taken from reference TRBV7-9 and TRBJ2-5, is DTGVSQNPRHKITKRGQNVTFRCDPISEHNRLYWYRQTLGQGPEFLTYFQNEAQLEKSRLLSDRFSAERPKGSFSTLEIQRTEQGDSAMYLCASSLFSSGSGMETQYFGPGTRLLVL.

Turning to this clonotype: A much larger clone lies one base from this, so it may be a read error. The rearrangement links TRBV7-2 to TRBJ2-6; 9 bases line up with TRBD1. With V trimmed by 4 bases and J by 2 bases, 6 bases remained unmatched. CDR1 SGHTA and CDR2 FQGNSA come from the germline V gene. The CDR3 runs to 17 residues. CDR3 region: CASSSGQGRPGANVLTF. CDR3 bases: TGTGCCAGCAGCTCGGGACAGGGTCGTCCTGGGGCCAACGTCCTGACTTTC. The complete variable domain, with remaining parts taken from reference TRBV7-2 and TRBJ2-6, reads GAGVSQSPSNKVTEKGKDVELRCDPISGHTALYWYRQSLGQGLEFLIYFQGNSAPDKSGLPSDRFSAERTGGSVSTLTIQRTQQEDSAVYLCASSSGQGRPGANVLTFGAGSRLTVL.

The chain is built from TRBV29-1 and TRBJ1-5, with D perhaps TRBD1 (5 bases). Trimming pared 5 bases from V and 1 base from J, leaving 15 bases between. CDR3 length equals 15 residues. The V gene's germline CDR1 is SQVTM and CDR2 ANQGSEA. The CDR3 sequence: CSVSVAGDSNQPQHF. CDR3 sequence (DNA): TGCAGCGTTAGCGTAGCGGGGGACAGCAATCAGCCCCAGCATTTT.

The chain carries TRBV12-3 or TRBV12-4 and TRBJ2-5, with D possibly matching TRBD2 (6 bases). The CDR3 consists of 13 residues. Deletions cut 9 bases from V and 1 base from J, with 12 bases between. The CDR3 here is CASWRRVQETQYF. The CDR3 bases are TGTGCCAGTTGGAGGAGGGTCCAAGAGACCCAGTACTTC.

This clonotype was counted only a few times. V gene TRBV29-1 combines with J gene TRBJ1-1; the D is unclear. The CDR3 runs to 12 residues. V lost 7 bases and J 4 bases, leaving 13 bases between the germline ends. Germline loops: CDR1 SQVTM, CDR2 ANQGSEA. The CDR3 sequence: CSAYEGGTEAFF. The DNA of the CDR3 is TGCAGCGCATATGAGGGTGGCACTGAAGCTTTCTTT.